The rows below give T cell receptor beta chains drawn from one sample of a study of T cell responses to AZD1222 COVID-19 vaccine. TCRdb's copy holds only in-frame clones and misses some; the assay was immunoSEQ multiplex PCR. Among more than 90,000 clones, 84% were seen once, and the ten largest hold around 14%. Sequencing used peripheral blood, obtained 28 days after the second AZD1222 dose. The receptors were sampled from an adult who received the AZD1222 COVID-19 vaccine. Both conserved end residues are part of each CDR3. A D gene is named only where the DNA matches it firmly. Clone size is shown for a subset of rows, as once, few, many or a class of expanded clone.

d_gene	v_gene	j_gene	abundance	CDR3nt	CDR3aa
.	TRBV7-9	TRBJ1-5	.	TGTGCCAGCAGCTCTCAGGAGCTACGCCAGCCCCAGCATTTT	CASSSQELRQPQHF
.	TRBV5-1	TRBJ2-5	.	TGCGCCAGCAGCTTGGCTCCCGAGGAGACCCAGTACTTC	CASSLAPEETQYF
.	TRBV15	TRBJ1-4	.	TGTGCCACCAGCCCCAGGGGTGGACTACATGAAAAACTGTTTTTT	CATSPRGGLHEKLFF
TRBD1	TRBV13	TRBJ1-2	.	TGTGCCAGCAGCTTAGGGGGGACAGGGTATGGCTACACCTTC	CASSLGGTGYGYTF
TRBD2	TRBV7-8	TRBJ2-3	.	TGTGCCAGCAGCCCCGGTGGCGGGGGTAGCACAGATACGCAGTATTTT	CASSPGGGGSTDTQYF
.	TRBV5-1	TRBJ2-7	.	TGCGCCAGCAGCCCTGGGGGGACGGGCTCCTACGAGCAGTACTTC	CASSPGGTGSYEQYF
TRBD2	TRBV6-5	TRBJ2-7	.	TGCGCGGCGGGAGGAAGAGCCTACGAGCAGTACTTC	CAAGGRAYEQYF
TRBD1	TRBV11-2	TRBJ1-4	.	TGTGCCAGCAGCTTAGGGATGCGGACAGGGGGCGAAAAACTGTTTTTT	CASSLGMRTGGEKLFF
TRBD2	TRBV5-1	TRBJ2-3	.	TGCGCCAGCAGCTTGGCCCCAGCGGGACTAGCGGGAGGTTATACGCAGTATTTT	CASSLAPAGLAGGYTQYF
.	TRBV19	TRBJ1-2	.	TGTGCCAGTACCGCTAACTATGGCTACACCTTC	CASTANYGYTF
.	TRBV21-1	TRBJ2-7	.	TGTGCCAGCAGCCTCCGACAGGCTCGTATCTACGAGCAGTACTTC	CASSLRQARIYEQYF
.	TRBV7-9	TRBJ2-5	.	TGTGCCAGCAACTTATCCCCAGGGCTCCAAGAGACCCAGTACTTC	CASNLSPGLQETQYF
.	TRBV7-9	TRBJ2-7	.	TGTGCCAGCAGCTCGGCGCCGGGACATAAGAGCTACGAGCAGTACTTC	CASSSAPGHKSYEQYF
.	TRBV11-2	TRBJ2-5	once	TGTGCCAGCAGCTTAGACTGGGAAGAGACCCAGTACTTC	CASSLDWEETQYF